This passage covers 10 T cell receptor beta chains from one sample sequenced in a study of early stage breast cancer tumors. The table came from immunoSEQ multiplex PCR; TCRdb's copy has only in-frame clones and leaves some out. The data contain about 5,400 clones, approximately 64% of them singletons. Sequenced: breast tumor tissue. The receptors derive from a person aged 60 to 70 with breast cancer.

This chain joins TRBV6-6 and TRBJ2-1; 7 bases are a match to TRBD2. CDR3 length: 15 amino acids. With V trimmed by 5 bases and J by 4 bases, 8 bases remained unmatched. CDR1 and CDR2 (germline): MNHNY, SVGAGI (reference sequence). This CDR3 reads CASSTKGGGYNEQFF. In DNA form, the CDR3 reads TGTGCCAGCAGTACCAAGGGCGGGGGTTACAATGAGCAGTTCTTC.

This chain links TRBV9 with TRBJ2-1; TRBD2 matches 7 bases. This CDR3 region has 14 residues. Germline V gene lookup returns CDR1 SGDLS and CDR2 YYNGEE. J gave up 7 bases and V 0 bases, and 4 bases lay outside the gene matches. The DNA of the CDR3 is TGTGCCAGCAGCGTAGCCACTAGCGCAAATGAGCAGTTCTTC. Translated, it gives CASSVATSANEQFF.

The genes are TRBV18 and TRBJ2-3; D not resolved. The CDR3 is made up of 13 amino acids. Trimming removed 0 bases from V and 0 bases from J, with 1 base in between. CDR1 KGHSH and CDR2 LQKENI come from the germline V gene. The CDR3 region is CASSPPSTDTQYF. In DNA form, the CDR3 reads TGTGCCAGCTCACCACCTAGCACAGATACGCAGTATTTT.

In its sample, this clone was seen a few times. The chain is built from TRBV5-1 and TRBJ2-7, with TRBD1 identical over 7 bases. Per germline, CDR1 SGHRS and CDR2 YFSETQ. CDR3 length equals 12 residues. V lost 2 bases and J lost 5; bases outside the gene matches: 1. The CDR3 reads CASSFTGDEQYF. DNA for the CDR3: TGCGCCAGCAGCTTCACAGGGGACGAGCAGTACTTC.

The chain has TRBV18 and TRBJ1-1; perhaps TRBD1 as D (6 bases). CDR3 length: 15 amino acids. V was shortened by 2 bases and J by 1 base, with 11 bases between the two germline ends. Germline CDR1 is KGHSH and CDR2 is LQKENI. The CDR3 DNA reads TGTGCCAGCTCACCAAGTCCAGGGGAGAACACTGAAGCTTTCTTT. Protein product: CASSPSPGENTEAFF. Full variable domain (rest looked up from reference TRBV18 and TRBJ1-1): NAGVMQNPRHLVRRRGQEARLRCSPMKGHSHVYWYRQLPEEGLKFMVYLQKENIIDESGMPKERFSAEFPKEGPSILRIQQVVRGDSAAYFCASSPSPGENTEAFFGQGTRLTVV.

This clone was observed a handful of times. The V call is TRBV6-5, the J call TRBJ1-2, with D possibly being TRBD1 (5 bases). Germline loops: CDR1 MNHEY, CDR2 SVGAGI. The CDR3 contains 15 residues. V shed 5 bases and J shed 7 bases, with 20 bases lying between them. The CDR3: CASSGYGAHGGGYTF. In nucleotides, the CDR3 is TGTGCCAGCAGTGGCTACGGGGCGCACGGGGGTGGCTACACCTTC.

This clone was seen more than once but under ten times. The V and J genes are TRBV7-9 and TRBJ2-4, with D possibly matching TRBD2 (5 bases). CDR1 and CDR2 from the germline V gene are SEHNR and FQNEAQ (reference sequence). Between the trimmed V and J ends, which lost 5 bases and 5 bases, there was a span of 16 bases. This CDR3 contains 15 residues. This chain's CDR3 is CASSPSGIDQNIQYF. For the CDR3, the DNA is TGTGCCAGCAGCCCGTCCGGGATAGACCAAAACATTCAGTACTTC. The whole variable domain, filled in from reference TRBV7-9 and TRBJ2-4, reads DTGVSQNPRHKITKRGQNVTFRCDPISEHNRLYWYRQTLGQGPEFLTYFQNEAQLEKSRLLSDRFSAERPKGSFSTLEIQRTEQGDSAMYLCASSPSGIDQNIQYFGAGTRLSVL.

This sequence joins TRBV5-1 and TRBJ1-1, with D perhaps TRBD1 (5 bases). Trimming stripped 1 base from V and 0 bases from J, with 16 bases between. The CDR3 extends over 17 amino acids. Germline-derived CDR1 and CDR2 are SGHRS and YFSETQ. The CDR3 region is CASSLSLWDRMNTEAFF. DNA of the CDR3: TGCGCCAGCAGCTTGTCCTTATGGGACCGAATGAACACTGAAGCTTTCTTT.

The gene calls are TRBV6-5 and TRBJ2-3; TRBD2 aligns across 8 bases. V shed 7 bases, J shed 8 bases, and the junction held 5 bases outside the gene matches. The CDR3 extends over 12 amino acids. Germline V gene sequence: CDR1 MNHEY, CDR2 SVGAGI. The DNA of the CDR3 is TGTGCCAGCACCGGGGGGGGCGGTACGCAGTATTTT. Translated: CASTGGGGTQYF.

This clone was recorded a few times. The CDR3 DNA follows: TGCGCCAGCAGCCAGTTCAGGGAGGACGGTCTGTATCCAGACAATCAGCCCCAGCATTTT. Protein sequence: CASSQFREDGLYPDNQPQHF. This chain connects TRBV4-1 to TRBJ1-5, with D possibly matching TRBD1 (5 bases). Trimming pared 3 bases from V and 3 bases from J, leaving 27 bases between. This CDR3 is 20 amino acids long. CDR1 and CDR2 (germline): MGHRA, YSYEKL.